These T cell receptor beta chains were read from a single sample in a study of cytomegalovirus exposure and HLA in healthy donors. This table comes from immunoSEQ multiplex PCR, and its TCRdb copy is limited to in-frame clones, with some not included. The table shows 160,000 or so clones, with roughly 81% occurring only once. Sequenced material: PBMCs. Receptors originate from a woman between 45 and 60 years old in good health and CMV-seronegative. Both conserved end residues are trimmed from each CDR3. Some rows mark clone size as missing; the rest say once, few, many or name a class of expanded clone.

v_gene | abundance | CDR3aa
TRBV19 | NA | ASSIDGGIGETQY
TRBV7-2 | NA | ASSARTGDVRETQY
TRBV2 | few | ASSEGAYTEAF
TRBV19 | NA | ASRTGGAQRGPANYGYT
TRBV7-3 | NA | ASSPEQIRGNEQF
TRBV9 | NA | ASSARTGGGETQY
TRBV2 | NA | ASLPNGGRNHEQY
TRBV11-2 | once | ASSPGFGNTIY
TRBV5-4 | NA | ASSYGLYEQY
TRBV4-1 | NA | ASSQVYGTYEQY
TRBV7-9 | NA | ASSMTRGADTQY
TRBV27 | few | ASSLSLPTDTQY
TRBV4-3 | NA | ASSRQGASSGYT
TRBV30 | NA | AWGQGAINTIY
TRBV28 | NA | ASSYGQYYGYT
TRBV9 | NA | ASSNAGQGQPQH
TRBV7-2 | NA | ASSVSGGAKEQY
TRBV6-5 | NA | ASTPGGTGSNEQF
TRBV7-9 | NA | ASSLGDRANTEAF
TRBV11-3 | NA | ASSLSRNEQF
TRBV2 | NA | ASSPRTAYNEQF
TRBV6-6 | once | ASSSRGGPSEAF
TRBV28 | NA | ASSFEGAADTQY
TRBV11-2 | NA | ASGGDYTLGQY
TRBV4-3 | few | ASSQDSPGSRVYYEQY
TRBV7-2 | NA | ASSRAAGDYNEQF
TRBV19 | once | ASSIVRVEDKNIQY
TRBV18 | NA | ASSPDKSGGYT
TRBV7-2 | NA | ASSFWTSTDTQY
TRBV2 | NA | ASSGAGSEQY
TRBV5-4 | NA | ASSSDLGGRIVNEQF
TRBV7-3 | once | ASSLIAGGGYT
TRBV5-6 | NA | ASSLELAGNNEQF
TRBV4-1 | NA | ASSQEGTVSYEQY
TRBV15 | NA | ATSREYFLEGRGAF
TRBV7-9 | NA | SSSLAVSQETQY
TRBV6-6 | NA | ASSYGTIVTDTQY
TRBV7-8 | NA | ASSISGRRDTQY
TRBV19 | NA | ASSPGTGGEYEQY
TRBV5-1 | NA | ASSLDRFSSYNEQF
TRBV6-5 | NA | ASSRQVQETQY
TRBV29-1 | NA | SVLGGAYNEQF
TRBV4-2 | NA | ASSQGWGLNEKLF
TRBV25-1 | NA | ASSELGDREAF
TRBV10-2 | NA | ASSVGQASTDTQY
TRBV7-2 | NA | ASSLQGGQDYGYT
TRBV28 | NA | ASTAGGLGYGYT
TRBV5-1 | NA | ASSTGSTYEQY
TRBV18 | once | ASSPDGGARTEAF
TRBV5-1 | NA | ASRGSTGSNEQY
TRBV28 | NA | ASSPNRDEQY